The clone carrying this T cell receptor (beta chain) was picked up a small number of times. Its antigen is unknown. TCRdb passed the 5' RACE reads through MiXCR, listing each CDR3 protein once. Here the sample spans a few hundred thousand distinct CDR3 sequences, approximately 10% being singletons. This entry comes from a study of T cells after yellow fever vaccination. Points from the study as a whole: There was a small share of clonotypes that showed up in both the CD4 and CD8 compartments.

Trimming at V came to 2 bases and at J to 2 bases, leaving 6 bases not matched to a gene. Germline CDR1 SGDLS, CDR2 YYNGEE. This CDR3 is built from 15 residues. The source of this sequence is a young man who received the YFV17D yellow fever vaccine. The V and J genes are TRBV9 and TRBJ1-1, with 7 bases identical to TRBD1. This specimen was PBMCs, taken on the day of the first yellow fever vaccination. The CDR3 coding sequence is TGTGCCAGCAGCGTTACGACAGGGAGTAACACTGAAGCTTTCTTT. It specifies CASSVTTGSNTEAFF.